This TCR beta chain was documented in a study of blood T cells in healthy people across ages. Regarding this clonotype: Its antigen is unidentified.

It was with a sample-barcoded 5' primer and a J-beta primer mix that a second PCR of roughly 6 to 11 cycles was run. Every cDNA molecule bore a tag from a template-switch adaptor containing 12 random nucleotides. TCRdb re-analysed the 5' RACE reads in MiXCR, keeping a single row per CDR3 protein. The sample carries approximately 1.5 million distinct CDR3 sequences, about 32% recorded once. A minimum of 6 million PBMCs was isolated per sample. Trimming stripped 7 bases from V and 3 bases from J, with 14 bases between. This CDR3 has 14 amino acids. Germline assignment: CDR1 MNHEY and CDR2 SMNVEV (reference sequence). Study-level points and caveats: Changes in expanded clonotypes were possibly confounded, as the CMV status of donors was unknown. Donors of long life had a larger count of naive CD4+ cells and greater diversity than aged donors.

Sequenced sample: blood. The chain combines TRBV27 with TRBJ2-3; D is possibly TRBD2 (5 bases). This TCR came from a woman aged 30 to 39 in good health. The CDR3 coding sequence is TGTGCCAGCAAGACGCCGTCGGGGACAGATACGCAGTATTTT. This sequence encodes CASKTPSGTDTQYF.